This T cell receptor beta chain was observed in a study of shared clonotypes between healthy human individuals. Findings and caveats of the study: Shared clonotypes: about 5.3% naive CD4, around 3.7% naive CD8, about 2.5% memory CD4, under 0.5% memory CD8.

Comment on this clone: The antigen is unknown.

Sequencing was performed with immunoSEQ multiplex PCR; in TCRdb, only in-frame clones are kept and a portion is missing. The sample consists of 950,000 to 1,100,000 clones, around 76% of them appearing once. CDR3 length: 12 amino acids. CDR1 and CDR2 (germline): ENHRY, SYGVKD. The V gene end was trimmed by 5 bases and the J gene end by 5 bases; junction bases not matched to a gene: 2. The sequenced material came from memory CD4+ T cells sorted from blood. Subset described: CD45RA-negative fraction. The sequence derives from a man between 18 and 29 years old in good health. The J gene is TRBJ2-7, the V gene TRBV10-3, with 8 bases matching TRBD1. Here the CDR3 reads CAISRQGNEQYF. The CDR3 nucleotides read TGTGCCATCAGTCGACAGGGGAACGAGCAGTACTTC.